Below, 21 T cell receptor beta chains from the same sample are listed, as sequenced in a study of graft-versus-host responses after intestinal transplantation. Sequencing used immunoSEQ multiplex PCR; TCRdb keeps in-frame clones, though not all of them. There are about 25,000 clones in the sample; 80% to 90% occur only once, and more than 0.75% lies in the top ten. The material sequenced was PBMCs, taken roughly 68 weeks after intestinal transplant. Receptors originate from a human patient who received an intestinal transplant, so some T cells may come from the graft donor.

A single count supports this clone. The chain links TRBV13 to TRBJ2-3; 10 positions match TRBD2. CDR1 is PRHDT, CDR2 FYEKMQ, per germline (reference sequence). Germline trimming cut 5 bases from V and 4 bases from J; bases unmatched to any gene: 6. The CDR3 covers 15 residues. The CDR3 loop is CASSPSGRRADTQYF. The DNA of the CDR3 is TGTGCCAGCAGCCCTAGCGGGAGACGGGCAGATACGCAGTATTTT.

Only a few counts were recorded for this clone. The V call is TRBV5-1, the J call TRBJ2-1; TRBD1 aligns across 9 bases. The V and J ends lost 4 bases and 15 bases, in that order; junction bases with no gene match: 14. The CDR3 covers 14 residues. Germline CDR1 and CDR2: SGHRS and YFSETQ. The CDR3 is CASSLVPGQGVGFF. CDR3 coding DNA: TGCGCCAGCAGCCTCGTCCCGGGACAGGGTGTGGGGTTCTTC.

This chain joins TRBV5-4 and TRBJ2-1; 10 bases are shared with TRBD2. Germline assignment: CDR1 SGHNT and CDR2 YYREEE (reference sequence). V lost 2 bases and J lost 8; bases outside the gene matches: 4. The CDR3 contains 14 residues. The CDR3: CASSLAGGPYEQFF. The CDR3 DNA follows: TGTGCCAGCAGCTTAGCGGGAGGGCCCTATGAGCAGTTCTTC.

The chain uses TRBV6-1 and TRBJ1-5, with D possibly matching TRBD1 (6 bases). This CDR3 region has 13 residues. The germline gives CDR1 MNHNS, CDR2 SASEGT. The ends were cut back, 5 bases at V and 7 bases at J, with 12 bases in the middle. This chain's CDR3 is CASSSTGNQPQHF. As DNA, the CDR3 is TGTGCCAGCAGTTCTACAGGGAACCAGCCCCAGCATTTT.

CDR3 coding DNA: TGTGCCAGCAGTTCCCAGGGTCCCCTCGGGGCCCAGTACTTC. Residues: CASSSQGPLGAQYF. V gene TRBV6-6 combines with J gene TRBJ2-5; D is perhaps TRBD1 or TRBD2 (5 bases each). Germline CDR1 and CDR2: MNHNY and SVGAGI (reference sequence). The germline V and J ends were trimmed by 4 bases and 9 bases, with 18 bases remaining between them. There are 14 residues in the CDR3.

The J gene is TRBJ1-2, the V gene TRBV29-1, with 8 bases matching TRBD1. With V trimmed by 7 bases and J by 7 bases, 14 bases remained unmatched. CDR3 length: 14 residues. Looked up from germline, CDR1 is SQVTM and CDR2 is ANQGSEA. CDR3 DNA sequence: TGCAGCGCCCTAGATTCAGGGGGCTTCGGTGGCTACACCTTC. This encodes CSALDSGGFGGYTF.

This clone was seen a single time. The CDR3 bases are TGTGCCAGCAGCCTTAACAGGGGCCGGGGTGAAGCTTTCTTT. It yields the protein CASSLNRGRGEAFF. V and J are TRBV14 and TRBJ1-1, with TRBD1 identical over 7 bases. This CDR3 has 14 residues. CDR1 is SGHDN and CDR2 is FVKESK in the germline V gene. V was clipped by 4 bases and J by 7 bases; unmatched bases: 9.

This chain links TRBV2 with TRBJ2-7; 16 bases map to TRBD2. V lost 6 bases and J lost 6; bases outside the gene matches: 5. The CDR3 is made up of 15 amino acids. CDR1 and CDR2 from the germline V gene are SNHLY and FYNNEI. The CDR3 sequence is CASSQGLAGGVEQYF. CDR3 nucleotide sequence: TGTGCCAGCAGCCAGGGACTAGCGGGAGGGGTCGAGCAGTACTTC.

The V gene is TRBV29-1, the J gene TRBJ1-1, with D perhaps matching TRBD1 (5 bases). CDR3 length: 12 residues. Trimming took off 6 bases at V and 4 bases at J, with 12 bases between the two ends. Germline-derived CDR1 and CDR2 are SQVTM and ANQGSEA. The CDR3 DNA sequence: TGCAGCGTAGGGGAGAGGGGCACTGAAGCTTTCTTT. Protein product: CSVGERGTEAFF.

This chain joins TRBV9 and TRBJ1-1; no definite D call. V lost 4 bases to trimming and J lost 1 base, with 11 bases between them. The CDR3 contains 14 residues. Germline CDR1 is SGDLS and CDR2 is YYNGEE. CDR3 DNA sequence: TGTGCCAGCAGCCCAGCCCCGAGGAACACTGAAGCTTTCTTT. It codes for CASSPAPRNTEAFF.

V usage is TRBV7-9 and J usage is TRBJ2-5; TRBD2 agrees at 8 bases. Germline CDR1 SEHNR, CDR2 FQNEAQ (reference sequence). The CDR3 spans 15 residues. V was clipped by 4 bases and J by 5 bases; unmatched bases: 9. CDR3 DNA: TGTGCCAGCAGCTCGAAGGCGGGAGGTCTGGAGACCCAGTACTTC. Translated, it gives CASSSKAGGLETQYF.

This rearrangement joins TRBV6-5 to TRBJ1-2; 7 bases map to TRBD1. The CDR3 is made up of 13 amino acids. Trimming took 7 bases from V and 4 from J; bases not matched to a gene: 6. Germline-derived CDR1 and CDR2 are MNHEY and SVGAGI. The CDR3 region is CASNRGVGYGYTF. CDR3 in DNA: TGTGCCAGCAACAGGGGCGTCGGCTATGGCTACACCTTC.

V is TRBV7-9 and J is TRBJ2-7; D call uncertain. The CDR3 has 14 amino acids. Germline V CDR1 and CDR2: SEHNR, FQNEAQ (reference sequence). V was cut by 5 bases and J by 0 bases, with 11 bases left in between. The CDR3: CASSPWPSSYEQYF. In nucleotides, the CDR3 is TGTGCCAGCAGCCCCTGGCCGTCCTCCTACGAGCAGTACTTC.

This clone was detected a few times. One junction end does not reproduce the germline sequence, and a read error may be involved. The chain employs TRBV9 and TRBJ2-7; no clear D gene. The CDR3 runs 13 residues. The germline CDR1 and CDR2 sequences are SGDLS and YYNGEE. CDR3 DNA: TGTGCCAGCAGCGTAGAGGATGGGGTTGAGGCGGAGTTC. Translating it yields CASSVEDGVEAEF.

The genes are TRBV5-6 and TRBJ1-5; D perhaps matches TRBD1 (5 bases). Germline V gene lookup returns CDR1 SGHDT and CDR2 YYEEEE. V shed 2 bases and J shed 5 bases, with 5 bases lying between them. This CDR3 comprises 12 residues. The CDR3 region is CASSLQDQPQHF. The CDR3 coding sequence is TGTGCCAGCAGCTTACAGGATCAGCCCCAGCATTTT.

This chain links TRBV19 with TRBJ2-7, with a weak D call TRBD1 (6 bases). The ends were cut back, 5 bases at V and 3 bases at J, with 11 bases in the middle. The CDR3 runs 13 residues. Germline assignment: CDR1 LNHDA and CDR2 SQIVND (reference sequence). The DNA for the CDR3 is TGTGCCAGTAGTCCCGGGGACAACTACGAGCAGTACTTC. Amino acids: CASSPGDNYEQYF.

The CDR3 loop is CASSATGELRLRGYTF. The DNA for the CDR3 is TGTGCCAGTAGTGCTACAGGGGAGTTGCGACTGAGGGGCTACACCTTC. The chain has TRBV19 and TRBJ1-2, with 7 nucleotides matching TRBD1. The CDR3 is made up of 16 amino acids. The V segment lost 5 bases and the J segment 8 bases; nucleotides outside the gene matches: 17. CDR1 is LNHDA, CDR2 SQIVND, per germline (reference sequence).

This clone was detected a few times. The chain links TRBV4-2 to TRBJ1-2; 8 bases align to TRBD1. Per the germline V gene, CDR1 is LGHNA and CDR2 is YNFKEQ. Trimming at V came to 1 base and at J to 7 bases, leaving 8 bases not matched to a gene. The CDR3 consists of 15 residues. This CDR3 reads CASSQGPGGSGGYTF. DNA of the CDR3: TGTGCCAGCAGCCAAGGCCCAGGGGGCTCGGGTGGCTACACCTTC.

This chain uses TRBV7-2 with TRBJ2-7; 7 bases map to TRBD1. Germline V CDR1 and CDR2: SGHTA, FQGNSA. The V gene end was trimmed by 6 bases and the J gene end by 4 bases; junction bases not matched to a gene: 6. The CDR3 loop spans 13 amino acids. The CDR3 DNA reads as TGTGCCAGCAGAGAGGGGGCTAGGTACGAGCAGTACTTC. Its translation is CASREGARYEQYF. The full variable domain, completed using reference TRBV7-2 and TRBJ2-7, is GAGVSQSPSNKVTEKGKDVELRCDPISGHTALYWYRQSLGQGLEFLIYFQGNSAPDKSGLPSDRFSAERTGGSVSTLTIQRTQQEDSAVYLCASREGARYEQYFGPGTRLTVT.

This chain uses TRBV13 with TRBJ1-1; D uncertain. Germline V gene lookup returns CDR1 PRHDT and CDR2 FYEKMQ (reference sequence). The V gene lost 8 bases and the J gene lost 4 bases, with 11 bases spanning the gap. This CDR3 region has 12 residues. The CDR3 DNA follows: TGTGCCAGCCGGCCGGTAGGCACTGAAGCTTTCTTT. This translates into CASRPVGTEAFF. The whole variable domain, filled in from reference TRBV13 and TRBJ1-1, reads AAGVIQSPRHLIKEKRETATLKCYPIPRHDTVYWYQQGPGQDPQFLISFYEKMQSDKGSIPDRFSAQQFSDYHSELNMSSLELGDSALYFCASRPVGTEAFFGQGTRLTVV.

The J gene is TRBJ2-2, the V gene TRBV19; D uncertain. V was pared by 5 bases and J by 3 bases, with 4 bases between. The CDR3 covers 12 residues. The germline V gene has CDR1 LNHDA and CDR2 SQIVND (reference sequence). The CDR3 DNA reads TGTGCCAGTAGTCTCTACACCGGGGAGCTGTTTTTT. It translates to CASSLYTGELFF.